These 5 T cell receptor beta chains were all obtained from the same sample, sequenced in a study of radiation and T cells in renal cell carcinoma. Regarding time point: blood 4 weeks post-SBRT, at nephrectomy. Treatment in this sample: 15 Gy SBRT to primary tumor, nephrectomy 4 weeks later. Sequenced by immunoSEQ multiplex PCR; TCRdb stores in-frame clones only, minus some. Altogether roughly 92,000 clones are present, 80% to 90% being singletons, with the ten largest covering approximately 7.2%. This specimen was blood, taken from a patient whose treatment included radiotherapy and nephrectomy. The source is a man aged 55 to 69 with renal cell carcinoma.

The V gene is TRBV9, the J gene TRBJ2-1; TRBD2 agrees at 12 bases. J lost 1 base, V lost 0 bases, and 5 bases had no gene match. The CDR3 length is 18 residues. Germline V lookup: CDR1 SGDLS, CDR2 YYNGEE. The CDR3 loop reads CASSVVTSGRWSYNEQFF. The CDR3 DNA is TGTGCCAGCAGCGTAGTAACTAGCGGGAGGTGGTCCTACAATGAGCAGTTCTTC.

The chain recombines TRBV29-1 with TRBJ2-3; 8 nucleotides align to TRBD2. Trimming took 6 bases from V and 0 from J; bases not matched to a gene: 14. Germline assignment: CDR1 SQVTM and CDR2 ANQGSEA. This CDR3 region has 17 residues. For the CDR3, the DNA is TGCAGCGTGGACGTAGCGGGGAGGACCCTTAGCACAGATACGCAGTATTTT. It yields the protein CSVDVAGRTLSTDTQYF.

In this sample, this clone turned up once. V and J are TRBV9 and TRBJ2-1, with 10 positions matching TRBD2. CDR3 length: 17 residues. Germline loops: CDR1 SGDLS, CDR2 YYNGEE. The V gene end was trimmed by 4 bases and the J gene end by 8 bases; junction bases not matched to a gene: 15. This CDR3 reads CASSLRTSGPMAHEQFF. CDR3 nucleotide sequence: TGTGCCAGCAGCCTTCGGACTAGCGGTCCGATGGCACATGAGCAGTTCTTC.

The V gene is TRBV7-9, the J gene TRBJ2-2; a weak D match, TRBD1 (6 bases). V was cut by 1 base and J by 0 bases, with 6 bases left in between. The V gene's germline CDR1 is SEHNR and CDR2 FQNEAQ (reference sequence). This CDR3 spans 15 amino acids. The CDR3 loop is CASSLGTANTGELFF. DNA of the CDR3: TGTGCCAGCAGCTTAGGGACAGCGAACACCGGGGAGCTGTTTTTT.

The chain combines TRBV27 with TRBJ2-3; D is unclear. The CDR3 extends over 15 amino acids. Trimming pared 7 bases from V and 5 bases from J, leaving 19 bases between. Germline V lookup: CDR1 MNHEY, CDR2 SMNVEV (reference sequence). Here the CDR3 DNA reads TGTGCCAGCACCCCTACAAATGTCGGGTTAGATACGCAGTATTTT. Its translation is CASTPTNVGLDTQYF.